The 22 T cell receptor beta chains in this list originate from one sample, sequenced in a study of CXCR3-negative and CXCR3-positive naive CD8 T cells. In preparing the TRB cDNA libraries, 5' RACE with UMI labels was used. TCRdb reprocessed the 5' RACE reads and reports one entry per CDR3 protein, with no DNA. The specimen's table records 50,000 to 60,000 distinct CDR3 sequences. Their antigens remain unidentified. The study's findings and limits: CXCR3-negative naive cells had less hydrophobic TRB CDR3s than did CXCR3-positive naive cells.

Sequencing was carried out using naive CXCR3+ CD8+ T cells from blood. Described subset: CD45RO-CCR7+CD27+CD95- naive CD8+ T cells expressing CXCR3 (TNR3+). The receptors originated from a human donor in good health. Some clones in this sample may be carry-over from other donors' samples.

The chain recombines TRBV29-1 with TRBJ2-2; TCRdb's D gene call, TRBD2, goes unchecked for lack of DNA. This CDR3 contains 18 residues. Germline V lookup: CDR1 SQVTM, CDR2 ANQGSEA. The CDR3 protein is CSVPRGLAGGLDTGELFF.

The CDR3 reads CASSFDDRGYEQYF. This rearrangement joins TRBV7-7 to TRBJ2-7; TCRdb lists TRBD1, though no DNA is available to test this call. The CDR3 extends over 14 amino acids. The germline gives CDR1 SSHAT, CDR2 FNYEAQ (reference sequence). Based on the CDR3 plus reference TRBV7-7 and TRBJ2-7, the full variable domain is GAGVSQSPRYKVTKRGQDVTLRCDPISSHATLYWYQQALGQGPEFLTYFNYEAQPDKSGLPSDRFSAERPEGSISTLTIQRTEQRDSAMYRCASSFDDRGYEQYFGPGTRLTVT.

The chain links TRBV25-1 to TRBJ2-1. CDR1 is MGHDK and CDR2 is SYGVNS in the germline V gene. The CDR3 consists of 11 residues. CDR3 sequence reads: CASSDGPKKFF.

The chain joins TRBV11-2 to TRBJ2-7. Germline-derived CDR1 and CDR2 are SGHAT and FQNNGV. The CDR3 length is 13 residues. The CDR3 sequence: CASCWGLTYEQYF.

The CDR3 loop is CASSLDRDYNSPLHF. The gene calls are TRBV7-8 and TRBJ1-6; with no DNA, the TCRdb D assignment of TRBD1 cannot be verified. This CDR3 contains 15 residues. From germline, CDR1 is SGHVS and CDR2 FQNEAQ.

The chain uses TRBV19 and TRBJ2-3; TCRdb's D call of TRBD2 is untestable without DNA. CDR3 length equals 13 residues. Germline V gives CDR1 LNHDA, CDR2 SQIVND (reference sequence). The CDR3 sequence: CASRGLSPDTQYF.

The CDR3: CASSSRNRAPLDTQYF. The rearrangement joins TRBV28 to TRBJ2-3; the D gene TCRdb calls, TRBD2, cannot be checked with no DNA. The CDR3 covers 16 residues. Germline assignment: CDR1 MDHEN and CDR2 SYDVKM.

The chain employs TRBV6-4 and TRBJ2-1. This CDR3 comprises 16 residues. Per germline, CDR1 MRHNA and CDR2 SNTAGT. The CDR3 reads CASSDSGRGDYNEQFF.

This chain uses TRBV20-1 with TRBJ2-5; the TRBD1 assignment by TCRdb is unverifiable without DNA. CDR1 DFQATT and CDR2 SNEGSKA come from the germline V gene (reference sequence). The CDR3 has 15 residues. CDR3 amino acids: CSAPGGRVRQETQYF.

This chain joins TRBV7-9 and TRBJ2-7; TCRdb's D call, TRBD1, is unchecked because there is no DNA. The CDR3 totals 14 residues. Germline V CDR1 and CDR2: SEHNR, FQNEAQ (reference sequence). The CDR3 region is CASSLNTGAYEQYF.

The chain employs TRBV4-1 and TRBJ2-2. This CDR3 spans 22 amino acids. Germline V gene sequence: CDR1 MGHRA, CDR2 YSYEKL. This CDR3 is CASSQDSNEDTTVRGDTGELFF.

The chain joins TRBV7-6 to TRBJ1-1; TCRdb's assignment of TRBD1 cannot be checked, as there is no DNA. The germline CDR1 and CDR2 sequences are SGHVS and FNYEAQ. The CDR3 is made up of 14 amino acids. The CDR3 here is CASSFNRGDTEAFF.

The chain has TRBV7-2 and TRBJ2-1; the TCRdb D gene call, TRBD1, has no DNA to confirm it. CDR1 and CDR2 from the germline V gene are SGHTA and FQGNSA. This CDR3 spans 14 amino acids. CDR3 amino acids: CASRPGTDDNEQFF.

The V and J genes are TRBV28 and TRBJ1-5; TCRdb's D call, TRBD1, is unchecked because there is no DNA. The germline V gene has CDR1 MDHEN and CDR2 SYDVKM. The CDR3 runs to 14 residues. CDR3 sequence reads: CASRGQGGNQPQHF.

V and J are TRBV14 and TRBJ2-3; TCRdb outputs TRBD1, but without DNA this stays unchecked. From germline, CDR1 is SGHDN and CDR2 FVKESK. This CDR3 has 16 amino acids. The CDR3 here is CASSQNAYRVTDTQYF.

The V and J genes are TRBV4-2 and TRBJ2-7. This CDR3 region has 14 residues. The germline CDR1 and CDR2 sequences are LGHNA and YNFKEQ. This chain's CDR3 is CASSQDRSGYEQYF.

This chain joins TRBV6-8 and TRBJ1-5; TCRdb proposes TRBD1, but this gene call is untestable without DNA. The CDR3 totals 15 residues. The V gene's germline CDR1 is MNHGY and CDR2 SAAAGT. The chain's CDR3 is CASSPRQVSNQPQHF.

The chain is built from TRBV7-2 and TRBJ2-5; TCRdb lists TRBD1, though no DNA is available to test this call. The germline gives CDR1 SGHTA, CDR2 FQGNSA. This CDR3 is built from 13 residues. This CDR3 reads CASSLGGPETQYF.

The chain carries TRBV7-9 and TRBJ1-4. Looked up from germline, CDR1 is SEHNR and CDR2 is FQNEAQ (reference sequence). CDR3 size: 14 residues. CDR3 sequence: CASRRTPEGEKLFF. Filled out from reference TRBV7-9 and TRBJ1-4, the complete variable domain reads DTGVSQNPRHKITKRGQNVTFRCDPISEHNRLYWYRQTLGQGPEFLTYFQNEAQLEKSRLLSDRFSAERPKGSFSTLEIQRTEQGDSAMYLCASRRTPEGEKLFFGSGTQLSVL.

The V call is TRBV28, the J call TRBJ1-1; the TCRdb call, TRBD1, lacks DNA for checking. The V gene's germline CDR1 is MDHEN and CDR2 SYDVKM. The CDR3 is made up of 15 amino acids. The CDR3 reads CASVILRDRNTEAFF.

The chain employs TRBV12-3 or TRBV12-4 and TRBJ1-2; with no DNA, the TCRdb D assignment of TRBD1 cannot be verified. This CDR3 contains 14 residues. The CDR3 loop reads CASRTIGTNYGYTF.

The chain recombines TRBV7-9 with TRBJ1-1; TCRdb's D call of TRBD1 is untestable without DNA. CDR1 and CDR2 from the germline V gene are SEHNR and FQNEAQ (reference sequence). This CDR3 is built from 13 residues. The CDR3 loop is CASSPMSGAEAFF.